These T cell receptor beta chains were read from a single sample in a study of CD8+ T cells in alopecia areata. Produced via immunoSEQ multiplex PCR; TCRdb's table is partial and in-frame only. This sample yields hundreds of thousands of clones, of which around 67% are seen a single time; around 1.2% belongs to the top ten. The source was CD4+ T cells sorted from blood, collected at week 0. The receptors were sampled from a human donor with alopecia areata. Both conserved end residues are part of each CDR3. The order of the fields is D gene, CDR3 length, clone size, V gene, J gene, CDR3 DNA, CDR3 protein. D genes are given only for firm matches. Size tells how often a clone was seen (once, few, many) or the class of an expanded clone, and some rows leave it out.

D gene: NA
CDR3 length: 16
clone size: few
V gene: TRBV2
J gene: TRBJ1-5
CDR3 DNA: TGTGCCAGCAGTGATCTCGAGGGTTTTAGCAATCAGCCCCAGCATTTT
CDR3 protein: CASSDLEGFSNQPQHF

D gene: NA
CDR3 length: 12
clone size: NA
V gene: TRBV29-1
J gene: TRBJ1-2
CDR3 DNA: TGCAGCGGTACGACAGCTAACTATGGCTACACCTTC
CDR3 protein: CSGTTANYGYTF

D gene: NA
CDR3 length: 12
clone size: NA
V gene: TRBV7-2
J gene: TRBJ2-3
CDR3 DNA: TGTGCCAGCAGTTTTCGCACAGATACGCAGTATTTT
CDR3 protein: CASSFRTDTQYF

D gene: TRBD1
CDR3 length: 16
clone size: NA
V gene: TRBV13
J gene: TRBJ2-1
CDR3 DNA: TGTGCCAGCAGCGGAGGACAGGGTGGGGACTACAATGAGCAGTTCTTC
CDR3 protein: CASSGGQGGDYNEQFF

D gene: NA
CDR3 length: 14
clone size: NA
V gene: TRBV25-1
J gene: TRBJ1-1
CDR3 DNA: TGTGCCAGCAGTCTAACCCTCGGGGTGGCTGAAGCTTTCTTT
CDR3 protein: CASSLTLGVAEAFF

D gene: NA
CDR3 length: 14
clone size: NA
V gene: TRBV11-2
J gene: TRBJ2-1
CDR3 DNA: TGTGCCAGCAGCACGGACCCTACGGCCAATGAGCAGTTCTTC
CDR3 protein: CASSTDPTANEQFF

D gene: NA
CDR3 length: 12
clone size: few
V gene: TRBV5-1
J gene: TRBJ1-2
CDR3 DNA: TGCGCCAGCAGAGGGGTGTGGGACGGCTACACCTTC
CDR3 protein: CASRGVWDGYTF

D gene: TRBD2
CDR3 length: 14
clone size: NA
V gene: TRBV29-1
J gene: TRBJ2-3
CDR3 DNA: TGCAGCGTCCCCGGAGCGGGGGGCACAGATACGCAGTATTTT
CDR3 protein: CSVPGAGGTDTQYF

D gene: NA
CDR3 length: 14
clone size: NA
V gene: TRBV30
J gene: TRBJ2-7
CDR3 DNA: TGTGCCTGGGGCCCCTGGGGCAGATCCTACGAGCAGTACTTC
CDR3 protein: CAWGPWGRSYEQYF

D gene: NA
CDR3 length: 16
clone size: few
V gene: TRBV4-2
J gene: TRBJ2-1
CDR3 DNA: TGTGCCAGCAGCCAAGTGGTCGGGGGACCCTACAATGAGCAGTTCTTC
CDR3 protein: CASSQVVGGPYNEQFF

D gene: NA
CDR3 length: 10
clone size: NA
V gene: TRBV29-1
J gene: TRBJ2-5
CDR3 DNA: TGCAGCGTTGGGGCGGAGACCCAGTACTTC
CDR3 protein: CSVGAETQYF

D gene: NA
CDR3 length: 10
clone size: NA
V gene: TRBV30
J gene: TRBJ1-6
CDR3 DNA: TGTGCCTCCTTAAACCCGGGACTGATTTTT
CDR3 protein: CASLNPGLIF

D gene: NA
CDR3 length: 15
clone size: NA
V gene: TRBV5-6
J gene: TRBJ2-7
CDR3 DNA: TGTGCCAGCAGCTCTAACCCCAGCGGATCCTACGAGCAGTACTTC
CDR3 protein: CASSSNPSGSYEQYF

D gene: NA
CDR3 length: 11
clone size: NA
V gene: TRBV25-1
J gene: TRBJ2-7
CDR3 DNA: TGTGCCAGCATCAACGTAGGGGAGCAGTACTTC
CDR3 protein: CASINVGEQYF

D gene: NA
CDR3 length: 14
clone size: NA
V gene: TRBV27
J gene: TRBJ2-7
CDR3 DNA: TGTGCCAGCAGTTTTAGCAGGGGCTCCTACGAGCAGTACTTC
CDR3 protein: CASSFSRGSYEQYF

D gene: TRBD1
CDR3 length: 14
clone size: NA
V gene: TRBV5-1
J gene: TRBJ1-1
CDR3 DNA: TGCGCCAGCAAGGGACAGGGGATGAACACTGAAGCTTTCTTT
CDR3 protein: CASKGQGMNTEAFF

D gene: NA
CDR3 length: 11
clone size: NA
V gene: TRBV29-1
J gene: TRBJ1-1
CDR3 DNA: TGCAGCGTTGGCGGACGCCCCCCGGCTTTCTTT
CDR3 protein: CSVGGRPPAFF

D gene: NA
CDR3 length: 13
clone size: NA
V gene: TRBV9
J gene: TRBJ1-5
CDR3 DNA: TGTGCCAGCAGCGTAGGAGAGGATCAGCCCCAGCATTTT
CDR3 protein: CASSVGEDQPQHF

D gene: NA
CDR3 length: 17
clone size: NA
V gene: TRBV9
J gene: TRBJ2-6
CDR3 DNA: TGTGCCAGCAGCGCCACACGGGGAAGATCTGGGGCCAACGTCCTGACTTTC
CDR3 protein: CASSATRGRSGANVLTF

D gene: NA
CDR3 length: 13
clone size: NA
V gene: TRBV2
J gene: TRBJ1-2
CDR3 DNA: TGTGCCAGCAGTGAATCGCGTCATGATGGCTACACCTTC
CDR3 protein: CASSESRHDGYTF

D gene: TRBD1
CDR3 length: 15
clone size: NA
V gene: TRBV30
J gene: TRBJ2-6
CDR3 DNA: TGTGCCTCTGACAGGGGACAGGAGGGGGCCAACGTCCTGACTTTC
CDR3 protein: CASDRGQEGANVLTF

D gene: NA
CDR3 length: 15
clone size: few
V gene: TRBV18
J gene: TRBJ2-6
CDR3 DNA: TGTGCCAGCTCACCAGTGATCTCTGGGGCCAACGTCCTGACTTTC
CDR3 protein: CASSPVISGANVLTF

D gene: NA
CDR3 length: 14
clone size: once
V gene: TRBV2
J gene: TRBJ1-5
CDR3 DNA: TGTGCCAGCAGTGAAGGATTGAGGGATCAGCCCCAGCATTTT
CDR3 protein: CASSEGLRDQPQHF